Sequencing of this TCR beta chain was carried out in a study of shared clonotypes between healthy human individuals. Naivety among CD8 cells was defined by CD45RO negativity and positive CCR7 selection, thereby excluding terminally differentiated effector memory CD45RA+ cells. Of note for this clone: The target antigen is unknown. At the DNA level, this CDR3 is encoded by other sequences in the same sample as well.

Germline lookup yields CDR1 MNHEY and CDR2 SMNVEV (reference sequence). V dropped 3 bases and J dropped 4 bases, with 9 bases sitting between them. The CDR3 length is 13 residues. In the sorted-subset replicate PCRs, 150 to 200 ng DNA, roughly 30,000 T cell genomes, was used. Repertoires were generated with immunoSEQ multiplex PCR, while TCRdb's copy carries only in-frame clones and drops some. This table has around 2.1 million clones, about 92% appearing once. Overall study findings and caveats: At large depth, rarefaction still showed sorted-subset sequencing to be incomplete. Sample collection involved blood only; tissue repertoires are likely different. Across subsets, estimated richness was generally greater for naive than for memory populations.

The V gene is TRBV27, the J gene TRBJ1-2, with a possible D match to TRBD1 (5 bases). The sequenced sample was naive CD8+ T cells from PBMCs. This receptor was identified in a man aged 18 to 30 in good health. Some clones in this sample may be carry-over from other donors' samples. CDR3 nucleotides: TGTGCCAGCAGTTTCGGGGGGACCTATGGCTACACCTTC. As protein: CASSFGGTYGYTF.